Below are 13 T cell receptor beta chains sequenced from a single sample in a study of shared clonotypes between healthy human individuals. TCRdb keeps only in-frame clones here, not all; method: immunoSEQ multiplex PCR. The data contain 1,500,000 or so clones, roughly 96% of them singletons. Sequenced input: naive CD4+ T cells sorted from blood. Subset denoted: CD45RA+ positively selected. The receptors originated from a man younger than 45 in good health.

This rearrangement joins TRBV11-3 to TRBJ2-2, with D uncertain. Trimming removed 5 bases at V and 1 base at J, with 11 bases between. This CDR3 region has 15 residues. Germline assignment: CDR1 SGHNT and CDR2 YENEEA. The CDR3 spells CASSHWTWNTGELFF. The CDR3 coding sequence is TGTGCCAGCAGCCATTGGACCTGGAACACCGGGGAGCTGTTTTTT. The variable domain in full, with the rest retrieved from reference TRBV11-3 and TRBJ2-2, is EAGVVQSPRYKIIEKKQPVAFWCNPISGHNTLYWYLQNLGQGPELLIRYENEEAVDDSQLPKDRFSAERLKGVDSTLKIQPAELGDSAVYLCASSHWTWNTGELFFGEGSRLTVL.

The genes are TRBV2 and TRBJ1-5; tentative D call: TRBD1 (5 bases). The CDR3 runs 13 residues. CDR1 SNHLY and CDR2 FYNNEI come from the germline V gene. V was clipped by 1 base and J by 6 bases, with 7 bases between them. CDR3 amino acids: CASSEDRFQPQHF. DNA of the CDR3: TGTGCCAGCAGTGAAGACAGGTTTCAGCCCCAGCATTTT. The full variable domain, completed using reference TRBV2 and TRBJ1-5, is EPEVTQTPSHQVTQMGQEVILRCVPISNHLYFYWYRQILGQKVEFLVSFYNNEISEKSEIFDDQFSVERPDGSNFTLKIRSTKLEDSAMYFCASSEDRFQPQHFGDGTRLSIL.

The genes are TRBV5-1 and TRBJ2-1; TRBD2 agrees at 10 bases. CDR1 SGHRS and CDR2 YFSETQ come from the germline V gene. V was clipped by 2 bases and J by 5 bases; unmatched bases: 10. The CDR3 runs 17 residues. The CDR3 here is CASSLVVAGGQNNEQFF. DNA of the CDR3: TGCGCCAGCAGCTTAGTGGTAGCGGGAGGCCAAAACAATGAGCAGTTCTTC.

CDR3 coding DNA: TGTGCCAGCCAAGGGGGGAACAATCAGCCCCAGCATTTT. It specifies CASQGGNNQPQHF. The chain employs TRBV28 and TRBJ1-5; maybe TRBD1 (6 bases). V shed 8 bases and J shed 3 bases, with 11 bases lying between them. Germline values: CDR1 MDHEN, CDR2 SYDVKM. The CDR3 runs to 13 residues. Variable domain in full (rest from reference TRBV28 and TRBJ1-5): DVKVTQSSRYLVKRTGEKVFLECVQDMDHENMFWYRQDPGLGLRLIYFSYDVKMKEKGDIPEGYSVSREKKERFSLILESASTNQTSMYLCASQGGNNQPQHFGDGTRLSIL.

The chain uses TRBV28 and TRBJ1-5, with 7 bases lining up with TRBD1. The V segment lost 6 bases and the J segment 9 bases; nucleotides outside the gene matches: 14. Germline loops: CDR1 MDHEN, CDR2 SYDVKM. The CDR3 is made up of 15 amino acids. CDR3 amino acids: CASSEQGRTRRPQHF. The CDR3 DNA is TGTGCCAGCAGCGAACAGGGGCGGACAAGAAGGCCCCAGCATTTT.

A note on this clone: The same CDR3 arises from other DNA sequences in this sample as well. This chain uses TRBV9 with TRBJ2-1; 7 bases align to TRBD1. V trimming: 0 bases; J trimming: 1 base; junction bases outside the gene matches: 1. Germline V gene sequence: CDR1 SGDLS, CDR2 YYNGEE. The length of the CDR3 is 15 residues. The CDR3 nucleotides read TGTGCCAGCAGCGTAGGGACAGGTTCCTACAATGAGCAGTTCTTC. It is translated as CASSVGTGSYNEQFF.

This sequence joins TRBV5-8 and TRBJ2-2, with unresolved D. The CDR3 runs to 14 residues. CDR1 is SGHTS, CDR2 YDEGEE, per germline. Trimming stripped 0 bases from V and 5 bases from J, with 8 bases between. Here the CDR3 DNA reads TGTGCCAGCAGCTTGGATTCTGGGACCGGGGAGCTGTTTTTT. This encodes CASSLDSGTGELFF.

J is TRBJ2-2 and V is TRBV4-1; a weak D match, TRBD2 (5 bases). The CDR3 loop spans 15 amino acids. The V end was cut by 4 bases, the J end by 5 bases, with 14 bases between. Germline CDR1 MGHRA, CDR2 YSYEKL. Written as DNA, the CDR3 is TGCGCCAGCAGCCGAGCGGCCCTGGGAACCGGGGAGCTGTTTTTT. Encoded protein: CASSRAALGTGELFF.

The chain joins TRBV4-3 to TRBJ2-5; TRBD1 aligns across 7 bases. V lost 4 bases to trimming and J lost 5 bases; unmatched junction nucleotides: 13. The CDR3 sequence is 16 residues long. The germline V gene encodes CDR1 LGHNA and CDR2 YSLEER. CDR3 bases: TGCGCCAGCAGCCCAGGGACAGCTGGTCCCGGGGAGACCCAGTACTTC. Translated, it gives CASSPGTAGPGETQYF.

In nucleotides, the CDR3 is TGCGCCAGCAGCTTGCAGGGCTCCAGCAATCAGCCCCAGCATTTT. It is translated as CASSLQGSSNQPQHF. J is TRBJ1-5 and V is TRBV5-1; TRBD1 might be the D (5 bases). V was trimmed by 1 base and J by 1 base, leaving 9 bases between them. Germline V gene sequence: CDR1 SGHRS, CDR2 YFSETQ. The CDR3 runs to 15 residues.

V is TRBV5-8 and J is TRBJ2-6; weak D call: TRBD2 (5 bases). Trimming cost V 2 bases and J 0 bases, with 12 bases left between them. This CDR3 is built from 17 residues. CDR1 SGHTS and CDR2 YDEGEE come from the germline V gene. CDR3 in DNA: TGTGCCAGCAGCTTCGCGGGTTGGGGCTCTGGGGCCAACGTCCTGACTTTC. Protein: CASSFAGWGSGANVLTF.

The chain links TRBV11-3 to TRBJ2-1; TRBD1 is a possible D gene (6 bases). The CDR3 is 14 amino acids. Trimming cost V 2 bases and J 3 bases, with 8 bases left between them. From germline, CDR1 is SGHNT and CDR2 YENEEA. Written as DNA, the CDR3 is TGTGCCAGCAGCTTAAGACAGGTCTACAATGAGCAGTTCTTC. Its translation is CASSLRQVYNEQFF.

V is TRBV23-1 and J is TRBJ1-2; 7 bases are shared with TRBD1. TRBV23-1 qualifies as an ORF whose function is uncertain. The junction had 21 bases not matched to a gene; V was cut back by 10 bases and J by 13 bases. The CDR3 totals 14 residues. Here the CDR3 DNA reads TGCGCCAACCCCGGGACAGCCCTCCCGTATGGTGGCACCTTC. Translated: CANPGTALPYGGTF.